The TCR beta chain described here comes from a study of T cells in Graves' hyperthyroidism and ophthalmopathy. This clonotype appeared many times. The antigen remains undetermined. Study results and limitations: Most expanded thyroid clonotypes above 0.001 recurred in blood.

Ophthalmopathy in the patients scored at least 3 on Clinical Activity Score and at least 4 on NOSPECS grade, lasting under 3 months. Authors of the study amplified TCR beta CDR3 regions from RNA transcripts. HTBI primers were used for first-round RT-PCR of the TCR CDR3. TCRdb re-called the multiplex PCR reads through MiXCR, storing one row per CDR3 protein. Among nearly 600,000 distinct CDR3 sequences listed, 13% to 15% were seen once. V lost 3 bases, J lost 4 bases, and 11 bases stayed unmatched. The germline V gene encodes CDR1 SNHLY and CDR2 FYNNEI. The CDR3 is made up of 16 amino acids. The chain recombines TRBV2 with TRBJ2-7; 8 nucleotides match TRBD1. Sequencing used blood. The sequence derives from a woman under 30 with Graves' ophthalmopathy. CDR3 region: CASSDGTGGNRYEQYF. In DNA, the CDR3 is TGTGCCAGCAGTGATGGGACAGGTGGGAATCGGTACGAGCAGTACTTC.